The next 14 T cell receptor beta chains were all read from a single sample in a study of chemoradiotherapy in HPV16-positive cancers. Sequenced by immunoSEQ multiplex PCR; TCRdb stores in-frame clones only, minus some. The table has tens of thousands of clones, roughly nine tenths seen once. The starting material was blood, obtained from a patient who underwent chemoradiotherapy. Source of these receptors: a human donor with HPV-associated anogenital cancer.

CDR3: CAIDSGTNTEAFF. As DNA, the CDR3 is TGTGCCATCGATTCGGGAACGAACACTGAAGCTTTCTTT. The chain uses TRBV9 and TRBJ1-1; D unresolved. Trimming stripped 9 bases from V and 1 base from J, with 13 bases between. Germline CDR1 is SGDLS and CDR2 is YYNGEE. The CDR3 spans 13 residues.

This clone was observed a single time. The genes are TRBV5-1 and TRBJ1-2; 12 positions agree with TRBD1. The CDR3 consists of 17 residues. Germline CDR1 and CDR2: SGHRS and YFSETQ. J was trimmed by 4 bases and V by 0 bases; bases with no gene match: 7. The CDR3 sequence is CASSLEGTGGAVYGYTF. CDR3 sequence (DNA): TGCGCCAGCAGCTTGGAAGGGACAGGGGGCGCCGTCTATGGCTACACCTTC.

DNA for the CDR3: TGTGCCAGCGCTAAGGGGATCCAAGAGACCCAGTACTTC. Protein sequence: CASAKGIQETQYF. V gene TRBV7-2 combines with J gene TRBJ2-5; D is perhaps TRBD1 (5 bases). V was clipped by 8 bases and J by 1 base, with 11 bases between them. Germline CDR1 reads SGHTA; CDR2 reads FQGNSA. This CDR3 is built from 13 residues. Using reference TRBV7-2 and TRBJ2-5 for the parts outside the CDR3, the full variable domain is GAGVSQSPSNKVTEKGKDVELRCDPISGHTALYWYRQSLGQGLEFLIYFQGNSAPDKSGLPSDRFSAERTGGSVSTLTIQRTQQEDSAVYLCASAKGIQETQYFGPGTRLLVL.

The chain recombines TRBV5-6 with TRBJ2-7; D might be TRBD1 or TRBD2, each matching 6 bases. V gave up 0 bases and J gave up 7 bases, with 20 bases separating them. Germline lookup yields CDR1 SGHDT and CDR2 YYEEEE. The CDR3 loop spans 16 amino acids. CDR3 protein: CASSLAGGGIGKEQYF. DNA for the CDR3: TGTGCCAGCAGCTTGGCCGGGGGCGGGATCGGGAAAGAGCAGTACTTC.

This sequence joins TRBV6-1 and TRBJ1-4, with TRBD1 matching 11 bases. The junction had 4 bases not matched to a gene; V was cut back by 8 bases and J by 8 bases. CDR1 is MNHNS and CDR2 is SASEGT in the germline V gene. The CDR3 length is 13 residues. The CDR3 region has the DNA TGTGCCAGCGGCGGGACAGGGGGGGAAAAACTGTTTTTT. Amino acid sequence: CASGGTGGEKLFF.

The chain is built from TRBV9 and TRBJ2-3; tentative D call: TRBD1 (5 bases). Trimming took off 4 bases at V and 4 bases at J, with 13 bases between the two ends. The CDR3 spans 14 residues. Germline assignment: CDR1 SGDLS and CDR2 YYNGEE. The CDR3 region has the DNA TGTGCCAGCAGCCCGGAGTGGGGCGCAGATACGCAGTATTTT. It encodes CASSPEWGADTQYF.

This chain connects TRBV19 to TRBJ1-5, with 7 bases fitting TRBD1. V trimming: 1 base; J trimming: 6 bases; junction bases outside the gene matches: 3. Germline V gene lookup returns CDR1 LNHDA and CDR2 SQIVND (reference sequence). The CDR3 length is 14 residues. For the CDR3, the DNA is TGTGCCAGTAGTATAGGGCAGGGGGTTCAGCCCCAGCATTTT. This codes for CASSIGQGVQPQHF.

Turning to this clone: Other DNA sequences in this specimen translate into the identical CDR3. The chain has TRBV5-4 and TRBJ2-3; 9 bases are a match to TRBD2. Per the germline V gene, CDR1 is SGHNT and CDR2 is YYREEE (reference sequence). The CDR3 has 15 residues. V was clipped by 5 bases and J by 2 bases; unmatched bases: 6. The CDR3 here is CASSLTSGYTDTQYF. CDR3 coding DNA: TGTGCCAGCAGTTTGACTAGCGGATACACAGATACGCAGTATTTT.

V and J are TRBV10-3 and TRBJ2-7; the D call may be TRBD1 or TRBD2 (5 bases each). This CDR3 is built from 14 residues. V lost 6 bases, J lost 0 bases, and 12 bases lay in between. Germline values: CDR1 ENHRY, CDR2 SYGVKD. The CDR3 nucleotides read TGTGCCATCAGAGGGACGGCTAGCTCCTACGAGCAGTACTTC. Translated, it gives CAIRGTASSYEQYF.

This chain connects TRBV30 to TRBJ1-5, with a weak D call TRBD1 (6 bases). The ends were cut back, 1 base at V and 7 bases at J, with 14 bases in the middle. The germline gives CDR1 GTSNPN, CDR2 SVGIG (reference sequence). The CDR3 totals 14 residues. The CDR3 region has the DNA TGTGCCTGGAGTGACAGGGTACGCAGGCAGCCCCAGCATTTT. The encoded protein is CAWSDRVRRQPQHF. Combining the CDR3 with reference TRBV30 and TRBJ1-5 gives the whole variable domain SQTIHQWPATLVQPVGSPLSLECTVEGTSNPNLYWYRQAAGRGLQLLFYSVGIGQISSEVPQNLSASRPQDRQFILSSKKLLLSDSGFYLCAWSDRVRRQPQHFGDGTRLSIL.

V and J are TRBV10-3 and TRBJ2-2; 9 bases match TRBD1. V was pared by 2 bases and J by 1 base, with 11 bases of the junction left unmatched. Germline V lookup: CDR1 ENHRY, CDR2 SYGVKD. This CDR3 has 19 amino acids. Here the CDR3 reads CAISEATGTGWENTGELFF. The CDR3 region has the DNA TGTGCCATCAGTGAGGCAACCGGGACAGGGTGGGAGAACACCGGGGAGCTGTTTTTT.

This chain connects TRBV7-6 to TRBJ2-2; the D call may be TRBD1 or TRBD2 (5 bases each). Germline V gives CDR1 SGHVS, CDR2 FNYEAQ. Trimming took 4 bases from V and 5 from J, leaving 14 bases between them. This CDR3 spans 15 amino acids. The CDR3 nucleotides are TGTGCCAGCAGCTCGGGGACCAGTATAACCGGGGAGCTGTTTTTT. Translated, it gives CASSSGTSITGELFF.

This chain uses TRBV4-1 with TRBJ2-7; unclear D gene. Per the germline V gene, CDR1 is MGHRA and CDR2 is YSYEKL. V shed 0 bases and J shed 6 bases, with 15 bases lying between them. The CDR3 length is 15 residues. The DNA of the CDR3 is TGCGCCAGCAGCCAAGATCTAGTATGGGTACCCGAGCAGTACTTC. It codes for CASSQDLVWVPEQYF.

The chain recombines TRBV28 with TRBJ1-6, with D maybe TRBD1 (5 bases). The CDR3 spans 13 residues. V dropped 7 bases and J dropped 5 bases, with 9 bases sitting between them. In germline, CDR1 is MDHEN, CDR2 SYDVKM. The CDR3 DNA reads TGTGCCAGCAAAGCGGGGGATAATTCACCCCTCCACTTT. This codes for CASKAGDNSPLHF.